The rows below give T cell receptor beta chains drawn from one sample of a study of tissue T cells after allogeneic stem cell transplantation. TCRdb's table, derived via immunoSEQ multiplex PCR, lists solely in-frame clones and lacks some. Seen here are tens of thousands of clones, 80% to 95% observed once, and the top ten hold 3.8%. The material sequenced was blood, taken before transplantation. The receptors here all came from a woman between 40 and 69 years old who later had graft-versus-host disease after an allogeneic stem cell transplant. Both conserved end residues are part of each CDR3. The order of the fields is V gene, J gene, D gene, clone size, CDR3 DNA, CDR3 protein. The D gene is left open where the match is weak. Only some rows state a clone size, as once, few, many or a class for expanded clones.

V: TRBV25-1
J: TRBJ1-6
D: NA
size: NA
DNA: TGTGCCAGCAGTGAATCGTGGTATGGGGCGGGACCCCTCCACTTT
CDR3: CASSESWYGAGPLHF

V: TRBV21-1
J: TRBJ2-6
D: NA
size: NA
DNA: TGTGCCAGCAGCAAGGGAACTGGGGCCAACGTCCTGACTTTC
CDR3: CASSKGTGANVLTF

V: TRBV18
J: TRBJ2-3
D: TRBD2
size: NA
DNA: TGTGCCAGCTCACCACGAGCGGGAGCTATAGATACGCAGTATTTT
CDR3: CASSPRAGAIDTQYF

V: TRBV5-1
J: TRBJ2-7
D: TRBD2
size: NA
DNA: TGCGCCAGCAGTGACCCTAGCGGGAGTTACGAGCAGTACTTC
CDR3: CASSDPSGSYEQYF

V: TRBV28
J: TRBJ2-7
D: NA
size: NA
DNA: TGTGCCAGTGGGGGGACTCCCACCTACGAGCAGTACTTC
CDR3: CASGGTPTYEQYF

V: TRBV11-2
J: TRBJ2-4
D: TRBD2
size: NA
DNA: TGTGCCAGCAGAGCTAGCGGGACAATAGCCAAAAACATTCAGTACTTC
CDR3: CASRASGTIAKNIQYF

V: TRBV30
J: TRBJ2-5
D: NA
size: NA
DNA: TGTGCCTGGAGTGGAGGGCCCGAGACCCAGTACTTC
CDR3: CAWSGGPETQYF

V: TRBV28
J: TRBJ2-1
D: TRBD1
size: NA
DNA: TGTGCCATCGAGCCCGAGCCCCTAGGACAGGGGGATGAGCAGTTCTTC
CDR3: CAIEPEPLGQGDEQFF

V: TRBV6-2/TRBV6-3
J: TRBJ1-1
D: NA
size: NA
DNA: TGTGCCAGCAGTTACTTGAGGAACACTGAAGCTTTCTTT
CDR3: CASSYLRNTEAFF

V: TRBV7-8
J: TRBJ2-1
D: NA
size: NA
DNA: TGTGCCAGCAGCACTATAGACAGAGCCTACAATGAGCAGTTCTTC
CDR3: CASSTIDRAYNEQFF

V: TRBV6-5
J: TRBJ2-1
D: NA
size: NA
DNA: TGTGCCAGCAGCACATCCTACAATGAGCAGTTCTTC
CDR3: CASSTSYNEQFF

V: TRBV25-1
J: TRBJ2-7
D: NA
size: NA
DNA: TGTGCCAGCAGCGTCGTGGACACCGCCTACGAGCAGTACTTC
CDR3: CASSVVDTAYEQYF

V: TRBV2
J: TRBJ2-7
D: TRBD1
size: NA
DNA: TGTGCCAGCAGAGCCGGGACAGGGGTCTACGAGCAGTACTTC
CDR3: CASRAGTGVYEQYF

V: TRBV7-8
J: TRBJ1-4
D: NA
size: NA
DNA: TGTGCCAGCAGCTTAGGAGGGGCCGGGGAAAAACTGTTTTTT
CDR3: CASSLGGAGEKLFF

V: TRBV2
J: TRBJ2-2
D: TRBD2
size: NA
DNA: TGTGCCAGCGCAGGACTAGCGGAGACCGGGGAGCTGTTTTTT
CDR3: CASAGLAETGELFF

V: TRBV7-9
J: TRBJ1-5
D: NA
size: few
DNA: TGTGCCAGCGGAGTGGGTGATAGCAATCAGCCCCAGCATTTT
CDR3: CASGVGDSNQPQHF

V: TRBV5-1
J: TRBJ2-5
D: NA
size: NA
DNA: TGCGCCAGCAGCCCCAGTACGGGAGTTGAGACCCAGTACTTC
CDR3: CASSPSTGVETQYF

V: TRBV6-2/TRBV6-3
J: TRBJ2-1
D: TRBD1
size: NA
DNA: TGTGCCAGCAGTTGGGACAGCTCCTACAATGAGCAGTTCTTC
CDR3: CASSWDSSYNEQFF

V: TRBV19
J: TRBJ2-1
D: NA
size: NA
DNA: TGTGCCAGTAGTATAGGGGCAGACTCCTACAATGAGCAGTTCTTC
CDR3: CASSIGADSYNEQFF

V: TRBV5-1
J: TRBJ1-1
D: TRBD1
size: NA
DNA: TGCGCCAGCAGCCTCTCGACAGGGTTGGTGTCGGGCACTGAAGCTTTCTTT
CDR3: CASSLSTGLVSGTEAFF

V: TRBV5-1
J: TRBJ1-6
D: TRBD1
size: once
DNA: TGCGCCAGCAGCTCAGGACAGGGAGGTTCACCCCTCCACTTT
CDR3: CASSSGQGGSPLHF

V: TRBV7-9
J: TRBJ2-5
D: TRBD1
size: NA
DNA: TGTGCCAGCAGCTTTAGACAGGGTGAGCAAGAGACCCAGTACTTC
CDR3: CASSFRQGEQETQYF

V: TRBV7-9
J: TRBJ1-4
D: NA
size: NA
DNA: TGTGCCAGCAGCGTCCGGGACGAGAGTGAAAAACTGTTTTTT
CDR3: CASSVRDESEKLFF

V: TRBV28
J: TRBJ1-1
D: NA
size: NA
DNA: TGTGCCAGCAGTTTCCGTGTGAACACTGAAGCTTTCTTT
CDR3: CASSFRVNTEAFF

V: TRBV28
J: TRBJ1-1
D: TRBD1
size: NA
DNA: TGTGCCAGCAGGAGGTCCGGGACAGGGGGGGCCGAAGCTTTCTTT
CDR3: CASRRSGTGGAEAFF

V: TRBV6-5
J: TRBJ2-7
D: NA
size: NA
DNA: TGTGCCAGCAGTTACTCATGGCAGTTTTACGAGCAGTACTTC
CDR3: CASSYSWQFYEQYF

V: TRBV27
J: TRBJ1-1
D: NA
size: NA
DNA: TGTGCCAGCAGTTTATCGGGACTAAACATGAACACTGAAGCTTTCTTT
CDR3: CASSLSGLNMNTEAFF

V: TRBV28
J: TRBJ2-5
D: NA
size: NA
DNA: TGTGCCAGCAGTTTAGGGCCCGGGACCCACCAAGAGACCCAGTACTTC
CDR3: CASSLGPGTHQETQYF

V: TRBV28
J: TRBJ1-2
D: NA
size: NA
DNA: TGTGCCAGCAGAACATCCAGCCCCTATGGCTACACCTTC
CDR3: CASRTSSPYGYTF

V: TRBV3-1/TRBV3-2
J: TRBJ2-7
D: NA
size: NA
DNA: TGTGCCAGCAGCCAGGTCTCCTACGAGCAGTACTTC
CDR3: CASSQVSYEQYF

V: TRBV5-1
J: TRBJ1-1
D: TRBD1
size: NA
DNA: TGCGCCAGCAGCTTGACGGGACAGGAGGCCACTGAAGCTTTCTTT
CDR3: CASSLTGQEATEAFF

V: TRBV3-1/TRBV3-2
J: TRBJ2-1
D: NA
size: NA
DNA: TGTGCCAGCAGCCAAGATTTACTTCCTGGGAATGAGCAGTTCTTC
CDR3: CASSQDLLPGNEQFF

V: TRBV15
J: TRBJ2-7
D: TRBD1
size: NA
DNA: TGTGCCACCAGCACAGACCTGGACAGGGCTGGGGAGCAGTACTTC
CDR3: CATSTDLDRAGEQYF

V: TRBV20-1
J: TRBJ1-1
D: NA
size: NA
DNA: TGCAGTGCTAGTCCAGGGGAGCCCGCTGAAGCTTTCTTT
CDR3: CSASPGEPAEAFF

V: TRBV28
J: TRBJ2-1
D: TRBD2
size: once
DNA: TGTGCCAGCAGTTCCGTGGGACTAGCGGGAGGGCCGGCGCCGCACAATGAGCAGTTCTTC
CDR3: CASSSVGLAGGPAPHNEQFF

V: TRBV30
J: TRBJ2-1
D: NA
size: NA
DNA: TGTGCCTGGAGGGCACCGGGACACCCATACAATGAGCAGTTCTTC
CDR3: CAWRAPGHPYNEQFF

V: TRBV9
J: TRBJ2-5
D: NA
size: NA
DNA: TGTGCCAGCAGCGTAGAAGCTTGGGGATACCAAGAGACCCAGTACTTC
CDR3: CASSVEAWGYQETQYF

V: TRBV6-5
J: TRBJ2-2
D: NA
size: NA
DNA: TGTGCCACAACCGGACAGACCAACACCGGGGAGCTGTTTTTT
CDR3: CATTGQTNTGELFF

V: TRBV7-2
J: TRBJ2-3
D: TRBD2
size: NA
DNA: TGTGCCAGCAGCTTAGTTAGCGGGAGGCTGATAGGGACAGATACGCAGTATTTT
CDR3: CASSLVSGRLIGTDTQYF

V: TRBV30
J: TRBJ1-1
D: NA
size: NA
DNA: TGTGCCTGGAAGGTGAACACTGAAGCTTTCTTT
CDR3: CAWKVNTEAFF

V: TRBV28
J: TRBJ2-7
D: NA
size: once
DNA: TGTGCCAGCAGTCCCGCCCACAGGGCGTCCGGCGAGCAGTACTTC
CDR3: CASSPAHRASGEQYF

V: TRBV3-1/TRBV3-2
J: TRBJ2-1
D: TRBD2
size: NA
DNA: TGTGCCAGCAGCCAAGGGACGTTTATAGCGGGAGGGCCTTACAATGAGCAGTTCTTC
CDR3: CASSQGTFIAGGPYNEQFF

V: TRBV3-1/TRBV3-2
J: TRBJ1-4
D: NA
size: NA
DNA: TGTGCCAGCAGCCAAGTTCAGGAAAAACTGTTTTTT
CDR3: CASSQVQEKLFF

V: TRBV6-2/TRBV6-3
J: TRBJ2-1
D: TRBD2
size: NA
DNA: TGTGCCAGCAGTTTTCCACTAGCGGGAAGTGAGCAGTTCTTC
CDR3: CASSFPLAGSEQFF

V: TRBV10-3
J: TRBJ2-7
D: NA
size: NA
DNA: TGTGCCATCAGTGAGAAAGGGGGAAAAGACGAGCAGTACTTC
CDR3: CAISEKGGKDEQYF

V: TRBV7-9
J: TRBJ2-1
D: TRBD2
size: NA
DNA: TGTGCCAGCAGCTCCGGACTAGCGGGAGATTGGAGTGAGCAGTTCTTC
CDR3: CASSSGLAGDWSEQFF

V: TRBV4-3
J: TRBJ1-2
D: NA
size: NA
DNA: TGCGCCAGCAGCCAAGATCAGGGTAGCGGTAACTATGGCTACACCTTC
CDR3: CASSQDQGSGNYGYTF

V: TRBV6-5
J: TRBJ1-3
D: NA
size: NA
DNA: TGTGCCAGCATTAACTCTGGAAACACCATATATTTT
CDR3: CASINSGNTIYF

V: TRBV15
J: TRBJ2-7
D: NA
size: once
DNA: TGTGCCACCAGCCCGCGGCTTGCGTACGAGCAGTACTTC
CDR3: CATSPRLAYEQYF

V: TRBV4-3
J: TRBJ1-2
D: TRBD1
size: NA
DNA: TGCGCCAGCAGCCAGACAGGGGTCTATGGCTACACCTTC
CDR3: CASSQTGVYGYTF

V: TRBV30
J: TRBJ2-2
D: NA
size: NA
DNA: TGTGCCTGGAGGGGGAGGAGGAACACCGGGGAGCTGTTTTTT
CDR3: CAWRGRRNTGELFF

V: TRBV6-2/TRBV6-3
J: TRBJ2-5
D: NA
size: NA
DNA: TGTGCCAGCAGTTACGGCCTAGTAAATGGAGAGACCCAGTACTTC
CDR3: CASSYGLVNGETQYF

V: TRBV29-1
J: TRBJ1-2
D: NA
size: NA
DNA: TGCAGCGCAAGACACACCTATGGCTACACCTTC
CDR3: CSARHTYGYTF

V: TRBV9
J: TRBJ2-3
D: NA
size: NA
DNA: TGTGCCAGCAGCGTAGGGGTGGCAGATACGCAGTATTTT
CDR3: CASSVGVADTQYF